These 19 T cell receptor beta chains were sequenced from one sample in a study of T cells in localized non-small cell lung cancer. This table comes from immunoSEQ multiplex PCR, and its TCRdb copy is limited to in-frame clones, with some not included. Altogether roughly 2,800 clones are present, approximately 25% being singletons, with the ten largest covering about an eighth. The source was lung tumor tissue, collected before any cancer treatment. Source of these receptors: a man aged 40 to 70 with stage I squamous cell lung carcinoma.

This chain uses TRBV11-3 with TRBJ2-5; D possibly corresponds to TRBD2 (6 bases). Trimming cost V 5 bases and J 4 bases, with 23 bases left between them. Germline-derived CDR1 and CDR2 are SGHNT and YENEEA. CDR3 length equals 17 residues. This chain's CDR3 is CASSRGNIGDIGETQYF. CDR3 nucleotide sequence: TGTGCCAGCAGCCGCGGGAATATCGGAGACATTGGAGAGACCCAGTACTTC.

This clone ranks as large. The rearrangement joins TRBV14 to TRBJ1-1, with 7 bases identical to TRBD1. With 4 bases clipped from V and 3 bases from J, the junction kept 8 bases outside the gene matches. The CDR3 is 15 amino acids. Germline V gene sequence: CDR1 SGHDN, CDR2 FVKESK. Written as DNA, the CDR3 is TGTGCCAGCAGCCCACGGACAGGATGGGACACTGAAGCTTTCTTT. Its protein is CASSPRTGWDTEAFF.

The chain combines TRBV29-1 with TRBJ2-7; 7 nucleotides agree with TRBD1. Looked up from germline, CDR1 is SQVTM and CDR2 is ANQGSEA. V trimming: 7 bases; J trimming: 5 bases; junction bases outside the gene matches: 11. The CDR3 is made up of 13 amino acids. The CDR3 sequence is CSAPTGIGNEQYF. The DNA for the CDR3 is TGCAGCGCGCCGACAGGGATCGGCAACGAGCAGTACTTC.

The chain carries TRBV19 and TRBJ1-1; TRBD1 agrees at 8 bases. Trimming took 1 base from V and 7 from J; bases not matched to a gene: 14. CDR1 LNHDA and CDR2 SQIVND come from the germline V gene (reference sequence). The CDR3 sequence is 17 residues long. CDR3 in amino acids: CASSIGRDRPLEDEAFF. Here the CDR3 DNA reads TGTGCCAGTAGTATAGGGCGGGACAGGCCCCTAGAAGATGAAGCTTTCTTT.

This clone was counted only a few times. CDR3 in DNA: TGTGCCAGCAGCTTAGGAGGCTCTAGGAGCTCTGGAAACACCATATATTTT. Its translation is CASSLGGSRSSGNTIYF. This rearrangement joins TRBV11-3 to TRBJ1-3, with no clear D. Trimming cost V 1 base and J 0 bases, with 13 bases left between them. The CDR3 sequence is 17 residues long. Germline V gives CDR1 SGHNT, CDR2 YENEEA.

The chain recombines TRBV15 with TRBJ1-2; tentatively, D is TRBD1 (5 bases). Between the trimmed V and J ends, which lost 1 base and 1 base, there was a span of 16 bases. Germline values: CDR1 LNHNV, CDR2 YYDKDF (reference sequence). The CDR3 runs 17 residues. CDR3 amino acids: CATSRGVTDLVNYGYTF. CDR3 DNA sequence: TGTGCCACCAGCAGAGGGGTGACAGACCTTGTTAACTATGGCTACACCTTC.

This sequence joins TRBV7-2 and TRBJ2-5; D perhaps matches TRBD1 (7 bases). Germline V gene data show CDR1 as SGHTA and CDR2 as FQGNSA. This CDR3 is built from 15 residues. V was clipped by 5 bases and J by 2 bases, with 15 bases between them. The CDR3 DNA reads TGTGCCAGCAGCCTCAGCAGGGGGAGGCAAGAGACCCAGTACTTC. Translated, it gives CASSLSRGRQETQYF.

V gene TRBV11-3 combines with J gene TRBJ1-6; the match to TRBD1 covers 7 bases. The germline gives CDR1 SGHNT, CDR2 YENEEA. The CDR3 consists of 15 residues. With 1 base clipped from V and 7 bases from J, the junction kept 4 bases outside the gene matches. The CDR3 DNA sequence: TGTGCCAGCAGCTTAGGGACAGGAGTAAATTCACCCCTCCACTTT. Translated, it gives CASSLGTGVNSPLHF.

This clone was recorded a few times. The J gene is TRBJ1-2, the V gene TRBV6-8; D gene uncertain. Germline V gene sequence: CDR1 MNHGY, CDR2 SAAAGT. Trimming cost V 0 bases and J 8 bases, with 16 bases left between them. This CDR3 contains 15 residues. The CDR3 DNA follows: TGTGCCAGCAGTTACTCCCGATCCCGCACCGTGGGCTACACCTTC. Protein product: CASSYSRSRTVGYTF.

The chain couples TRBV5-1 to TRBJ2-2; D possibly corresponds to TRBD2 (5 bases). Between the trimmed V and J ends, which lost 4 bases and 6 bases, there was a span of 13 bases. The CDR3 has 14 amino acids. CDR1 SGHRS and CDR2 YFSETQ come from the germline V gene. CDR3 DNA: TGCGCCAGCAGCCCGGGATCTGCGCCCGGGGAGCTGTTTTTT. Residues: CASSPGSAPGELFF.

By frequency in the sample, this clone is medium-sized (0.01 to 0.1%). The chain joins TRBV6-8 to TRBJ2-1, with D possibly matching TRBD2 (6 bases). This CDR3 comprises 16 residues. Trimming removed 6 bases at V and 1 base at J, with 16 bases between. Germline values: CDR1 MNHGY, CDR2 SAAAGT. For the CDR3, the DNA is TGTGCCAGCAGCCTGGACGGGGGTCGGTCCTACAATGAGCAGTTCTTC. It specifies CASSLDGGRSYNEQFF.

This clone came up a few times. V gene TRBV14 combines with J gene TRBJ1-6; D is ambiguous. V was cut by 0 bases and J by 13 bases, with 10 bases left in between. The CDR3 covers 13 residues. The germline CDR1 and CDR2 sequences are SGHDN and FVKESK. The CDR3 DNA sequence: TGTGCCAGCAGCCAAGATCTGAGAGGCCCCCTCCACTTT. As protein: CASSQDLRGPLHF.

This clone was seen more than once but under ten times. The genes are TRBV11-3 and TRBJ1-2; 8 bases are shared with TRBD1. Germline CDR1 reads SGHNT; CDR2 reads YENEEA. CDR3 length: 16 residues. Losses at the gene ends were 5 bases for V and 0 bases for J; bases not matched to a gene: 8. CDR3 in amino acids: CASSRGGQETNYGYTF. The CDR3 nucleotides read TGTGCCAGCAGCCGAGGGGGACAGGAGACTAACTATGGCTACACCTTC.

V is TRBV6-8 and J is TRBJ2-3; 9 nucleotides agree with TRBD2. J gave up 4 bases and V 0 bases, and 2 bases lay outside the gene matches. This CDR3 region has 15 residues. CDR1 MNHGY and CDR2 SAAAGT come from the germline V gene. The DNA for the CDR3 is TGTGCCAGCAGTTACTCGGGCGGGGGGGCAGATACGCAGTATTTT. It codes for CASSYSGGGADTQYF.

By proportion, this clone is medium-sized. This rearrangement joins TRBV7-2 to TRBJ2-7, with unresolved D. Trimming took 2 bases from V and 7 from J, leaving 12 bases between them. In germline, CDR1 is SGHTA, CDR2 FQGNSA. The CDR3 sequence is 13 residues long. This chain's CDR3 is CASSLLPAGEQYF. CDR3 nucleotide sequence: TGTGCCAGCAGCTTACTTCCGGCCGGAGAGCAGTACTTC.

The chain carries TRBV30 and TRBJ2-2, with D perhaps matching TRBD1 (5 bases). This CDR3 region has 14 residues. V lost 0 bases, J lost 8 bases, and 13 bases lay in between. Germline V CDR1 and CDR2: GTSNPN, SVGIG (reference sequence). CDR3 residues: CAWSVLARVGELFF. CDR3 nucleotide sequence: TGTGCCTGGAGTGTTCTGGCCAGGGTAGGGGAGCTGTTTTTT.

This clone was counted between two and nine times. This chain connects TRBV6-8 to TRBJ1-6, with 7 bases matching TRBD1. Per germline, CDR1 MNHGY and CDR2 SAAAGT. With V trimmed by 4 bases and J by 4 bases, 10 bases remained unmatched. The CDR3 spans 17 residues. The CDR3 loop reads CASSFRRTGEYNSPLHF. The CDR3 DNA reads as TGTGCCAGCAGTTTCCGTCGGACAGGCGAATATAATTCACCCCTCCACTTT.

This sequence joins TRBV11-3 and TRBJ1-6; D unresolved. The CDR3 length is 14 residues. Germline-derived CDR1 and CDR2 are SGHNT and YENEEA. V was pared by 5 bases and J by 7 bases, with 12 bases between. Here the CDR3 DNA reads TGTGCCAGCAGCCCGGACGGTGAAAATTCACCCCTCCACTTT. Translation: CASSPDGENSPLHF.

This clone was counted between two and nine times. This chain uses TRBV9 with TRBJ1-1, with a weak D call TRBD1 (5 bases). Germline V gives CDR1 SGDLS, CDR2 YYNGEE. The CDR3 runs 14 residues. V lost 7 bases and J lost 7, with 20 bases in between. The CDR3 loop reads CASLPGRGKGEAFF. The CDR3 DNA reads as TGTGCCAGCTTACCGGGGCGGGGAAAGGGTGAAGCTTTCTTT.